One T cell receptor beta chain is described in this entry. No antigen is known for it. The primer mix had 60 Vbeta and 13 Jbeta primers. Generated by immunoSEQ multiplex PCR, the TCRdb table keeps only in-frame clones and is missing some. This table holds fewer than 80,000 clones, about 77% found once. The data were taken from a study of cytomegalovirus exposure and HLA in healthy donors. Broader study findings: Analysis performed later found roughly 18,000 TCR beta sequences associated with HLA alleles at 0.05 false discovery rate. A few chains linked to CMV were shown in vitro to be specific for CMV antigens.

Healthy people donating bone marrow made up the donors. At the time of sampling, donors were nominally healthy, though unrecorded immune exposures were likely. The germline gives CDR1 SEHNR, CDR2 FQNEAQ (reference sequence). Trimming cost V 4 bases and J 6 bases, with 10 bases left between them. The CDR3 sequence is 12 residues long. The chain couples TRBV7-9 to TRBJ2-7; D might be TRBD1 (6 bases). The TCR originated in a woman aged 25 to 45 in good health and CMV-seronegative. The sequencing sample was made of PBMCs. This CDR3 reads CASSSQGREQYF. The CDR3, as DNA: TGTGCCAGCAGCTCCCAGGGGCGCGAGCAGTACTTC.